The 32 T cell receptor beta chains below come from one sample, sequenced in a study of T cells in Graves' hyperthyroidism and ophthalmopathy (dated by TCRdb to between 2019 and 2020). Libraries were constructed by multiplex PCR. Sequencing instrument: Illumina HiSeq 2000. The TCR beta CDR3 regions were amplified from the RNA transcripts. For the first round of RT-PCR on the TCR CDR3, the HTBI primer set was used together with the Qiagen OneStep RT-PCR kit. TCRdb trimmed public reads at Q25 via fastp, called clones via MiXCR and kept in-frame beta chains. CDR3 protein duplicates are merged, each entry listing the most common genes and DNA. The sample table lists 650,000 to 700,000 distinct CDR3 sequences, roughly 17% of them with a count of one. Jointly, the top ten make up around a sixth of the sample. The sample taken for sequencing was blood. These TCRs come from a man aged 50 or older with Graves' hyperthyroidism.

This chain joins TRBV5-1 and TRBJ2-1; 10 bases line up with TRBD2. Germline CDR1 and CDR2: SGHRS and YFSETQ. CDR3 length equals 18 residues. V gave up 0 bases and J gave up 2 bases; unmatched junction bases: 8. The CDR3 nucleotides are TGCGCCAGCAGCTTGGAGAGCGGGAGGGCCTTAGCCTACAATGAGCAGTTCTTC. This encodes CASSLESGRALAYNEQFF.

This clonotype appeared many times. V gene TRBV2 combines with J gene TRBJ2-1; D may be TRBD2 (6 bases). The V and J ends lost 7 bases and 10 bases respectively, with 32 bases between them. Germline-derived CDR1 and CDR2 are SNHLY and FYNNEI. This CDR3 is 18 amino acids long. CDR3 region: CASTGTPVDSRVLREQFF. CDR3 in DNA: TGTGCCAGCACGGGGACTCCCGTCGATAGCCGAGTTTTAAGGGAGCAGTTCTTC.

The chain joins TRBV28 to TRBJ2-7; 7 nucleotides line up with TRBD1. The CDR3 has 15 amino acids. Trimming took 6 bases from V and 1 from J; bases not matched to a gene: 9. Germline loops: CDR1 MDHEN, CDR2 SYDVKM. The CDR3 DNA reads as TGTGCCAGCAGCTTCGCCGTGACAGGGTCCTACGAGCAGTACTTC. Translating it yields CASSFAVTGSYEQYF.

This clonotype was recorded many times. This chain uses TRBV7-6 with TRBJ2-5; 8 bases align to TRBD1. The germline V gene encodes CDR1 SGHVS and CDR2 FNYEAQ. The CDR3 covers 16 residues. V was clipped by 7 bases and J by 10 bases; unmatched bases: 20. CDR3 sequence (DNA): TGTGCCAGCACCCCCAGGGGGACAGGAGTGGTAGGGGACCAGTACTTC. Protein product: CASTPRGTGVVGDQYF.

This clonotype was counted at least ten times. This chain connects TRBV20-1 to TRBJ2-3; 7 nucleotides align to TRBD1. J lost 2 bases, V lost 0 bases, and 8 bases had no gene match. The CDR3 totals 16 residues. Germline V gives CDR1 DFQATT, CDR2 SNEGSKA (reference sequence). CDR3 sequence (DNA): TGCAGTGCTAGAGATCTCGGGGACAGCATCACAGATACGCAGTATTTT. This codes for CSARDLGDSITDTQYF.

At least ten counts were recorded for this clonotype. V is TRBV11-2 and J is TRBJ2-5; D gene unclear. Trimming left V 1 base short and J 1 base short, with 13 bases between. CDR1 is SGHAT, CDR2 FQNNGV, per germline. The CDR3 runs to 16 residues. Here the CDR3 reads CASSLGVRSIQETQYF. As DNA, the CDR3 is TGTGCCAGCAGCTTAGGTGTTAGGTCCATCCAAGAGACCCAGTACTTC.

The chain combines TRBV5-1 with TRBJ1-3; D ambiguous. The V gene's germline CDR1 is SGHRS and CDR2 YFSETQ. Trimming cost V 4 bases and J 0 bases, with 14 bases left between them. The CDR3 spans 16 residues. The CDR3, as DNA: TGCGCCAGCAGCGTCGCGATGACCGACTCTGGAAACACCATATATTTT. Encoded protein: CASSVAMTDSGNTIYF.

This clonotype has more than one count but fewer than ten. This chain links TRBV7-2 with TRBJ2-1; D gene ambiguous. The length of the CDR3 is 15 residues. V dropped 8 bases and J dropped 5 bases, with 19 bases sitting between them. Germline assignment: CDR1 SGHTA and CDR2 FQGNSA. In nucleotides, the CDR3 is TGTGCCAGCCGCTGGTTGTTGGACGATCACAATGAGCAGTTCTTC. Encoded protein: CASRWLLDDHNEQFF.

In DNA, the CDR3 is TGTGCCAGCAGTGAAGCAGGGAGTCCGTACTTC. Translated: CASSEAGSPYF. V is TRBV2 and J is TRBJ2-4, with D tentatively TRBD2 (5 bases). CDR3 length: 11 residues. V was shortened by 0 bases and J by 15 bases, with 9 bases between the two germline ends. Germline loops: CDR1 SNHLY, CDR2 FYNNEI.

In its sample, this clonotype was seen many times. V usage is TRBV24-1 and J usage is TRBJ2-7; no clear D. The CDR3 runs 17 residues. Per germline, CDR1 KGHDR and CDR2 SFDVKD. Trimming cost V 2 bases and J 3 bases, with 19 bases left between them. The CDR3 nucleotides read TGTGCCACCAGTGATTCCTCGTTAGCAGAGAAAAACTACGAGCAGTACTTC. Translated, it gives CATSDSSLAEKNYEQYF.

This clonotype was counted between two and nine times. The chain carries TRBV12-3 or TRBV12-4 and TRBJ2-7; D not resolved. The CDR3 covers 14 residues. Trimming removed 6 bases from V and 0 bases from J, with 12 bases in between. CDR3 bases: TGTGCCAGCAGCCTAAGGCGCCTCTCCTACGAGCAGTACTTC. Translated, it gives CASSLRRLSYEQYF.

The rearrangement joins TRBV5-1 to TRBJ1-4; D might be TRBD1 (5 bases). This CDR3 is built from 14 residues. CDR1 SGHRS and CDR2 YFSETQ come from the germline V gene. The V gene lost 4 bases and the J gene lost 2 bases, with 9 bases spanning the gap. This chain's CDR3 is CASSRDGTNEKLFF. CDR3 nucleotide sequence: TGCGCCAGCAGCAGGGACGGCACTAATGAAAAACTGTTTTTT.

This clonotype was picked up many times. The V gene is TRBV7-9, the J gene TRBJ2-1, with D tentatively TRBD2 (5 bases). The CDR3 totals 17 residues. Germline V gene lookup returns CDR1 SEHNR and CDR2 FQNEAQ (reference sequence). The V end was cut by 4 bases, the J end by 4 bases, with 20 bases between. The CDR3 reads CASSSPLRVGLYNEQFF. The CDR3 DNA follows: TGTGCCAGCAGCTCCCCCTTGAGGGTCGGATTGTACAATGAGCAGTTCTTC.

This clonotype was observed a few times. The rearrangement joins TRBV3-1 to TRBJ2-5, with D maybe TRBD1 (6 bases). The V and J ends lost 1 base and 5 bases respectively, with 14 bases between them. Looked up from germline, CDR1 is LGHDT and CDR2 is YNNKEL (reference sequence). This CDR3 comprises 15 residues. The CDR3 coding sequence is TGTGCCAGCAGCCAAGGGGGCAGGGGCTCGGAGACCCAGTACTTC. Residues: CASSQGGRGSETQYF.

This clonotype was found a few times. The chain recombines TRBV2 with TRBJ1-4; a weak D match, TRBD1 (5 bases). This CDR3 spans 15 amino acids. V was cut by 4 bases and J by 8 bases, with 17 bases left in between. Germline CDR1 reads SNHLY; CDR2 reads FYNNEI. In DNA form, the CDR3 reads TGTGCCAGCAGTGGAAGTCTGGGGGTTGCGGAAAAACTGTTTTTT. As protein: CASSGSLGVAEKLFF. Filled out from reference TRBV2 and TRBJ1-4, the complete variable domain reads EPEVTQTPSHQVTQMGQEVILRCVPISNHLYFYWYRQILGQKVEFLVSFYNNEISEKSEIFDDQFSVERPDGSNFTLKIRSTKLEDSAMYFCASSGSLGVAEKLFFGSGTQLSVL.

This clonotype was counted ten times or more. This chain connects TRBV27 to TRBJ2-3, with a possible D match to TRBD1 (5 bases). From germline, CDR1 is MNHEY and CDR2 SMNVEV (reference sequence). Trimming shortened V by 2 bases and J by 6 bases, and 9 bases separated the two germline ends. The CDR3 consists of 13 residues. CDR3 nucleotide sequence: TGTGCCAGCAGTTTAGGGGCTCCGGATACGCAGTATTTT. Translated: CASSLGAPDTQYF.

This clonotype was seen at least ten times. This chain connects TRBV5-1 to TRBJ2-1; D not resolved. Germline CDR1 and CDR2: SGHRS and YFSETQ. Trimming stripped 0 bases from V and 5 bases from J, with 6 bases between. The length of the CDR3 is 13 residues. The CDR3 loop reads CASSLVADNEQFF. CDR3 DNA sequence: TGCGCCAGCAGCTTGGTGGCGGACAATGAGCAGTTCTTC.

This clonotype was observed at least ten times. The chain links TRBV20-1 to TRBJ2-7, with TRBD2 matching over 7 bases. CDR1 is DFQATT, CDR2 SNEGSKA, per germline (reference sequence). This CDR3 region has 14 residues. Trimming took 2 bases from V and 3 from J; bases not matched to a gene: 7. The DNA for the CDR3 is TGCAGTGCTAGACAGGCGGGAGTGCACTACGAGCAGTACTTC. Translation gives CSARQAGVHYEQYF.

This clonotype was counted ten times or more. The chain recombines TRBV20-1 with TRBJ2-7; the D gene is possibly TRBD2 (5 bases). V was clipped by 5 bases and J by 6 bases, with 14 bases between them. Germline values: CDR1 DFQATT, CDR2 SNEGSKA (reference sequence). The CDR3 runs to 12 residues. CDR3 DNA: TGCAGTGCTTTAAGGGAGTTGAGCGAGCAGTACTTC. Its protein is CSALRELSEQYF.

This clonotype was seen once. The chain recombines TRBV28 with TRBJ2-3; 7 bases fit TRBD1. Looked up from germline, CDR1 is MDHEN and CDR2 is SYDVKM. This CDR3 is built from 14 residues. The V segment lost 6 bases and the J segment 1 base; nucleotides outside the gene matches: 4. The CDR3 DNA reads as TGTGCCAGCAGCAAAACAGGGGGCACAGATACGCAGTATTTT. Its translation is CASSKTGGTDTQYF.

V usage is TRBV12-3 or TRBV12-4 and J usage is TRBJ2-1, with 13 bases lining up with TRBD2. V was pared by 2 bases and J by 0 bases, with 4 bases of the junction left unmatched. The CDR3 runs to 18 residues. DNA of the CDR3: TGTGCCAGCAGTTTAAGAGGGACTAGCGGGAACTCCTACAATGAGCAGTTCTTC. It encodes CASSLRGTSGNSYNEQFF.

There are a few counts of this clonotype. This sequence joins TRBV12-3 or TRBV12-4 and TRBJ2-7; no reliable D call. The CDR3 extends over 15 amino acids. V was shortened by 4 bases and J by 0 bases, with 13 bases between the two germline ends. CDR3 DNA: TGTGCCAGCAGTTCCTCAGGACGATTCTCCTACGAGCAGTACTTC. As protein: CASSSSGRFSYEQYF.

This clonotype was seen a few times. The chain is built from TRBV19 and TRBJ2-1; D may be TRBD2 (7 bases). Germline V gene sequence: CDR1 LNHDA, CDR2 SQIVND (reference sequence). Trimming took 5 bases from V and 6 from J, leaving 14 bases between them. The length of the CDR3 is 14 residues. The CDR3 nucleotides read TGTGCCAGTAGTGGGGGGGGCCTCGTCAATGAGCAGTTCTTC. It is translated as CASSGGGLVNEQFF.

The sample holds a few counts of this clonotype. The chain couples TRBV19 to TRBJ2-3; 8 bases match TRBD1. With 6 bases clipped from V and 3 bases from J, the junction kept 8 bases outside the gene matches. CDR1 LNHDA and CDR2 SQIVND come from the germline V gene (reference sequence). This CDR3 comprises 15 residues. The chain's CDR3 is CASSTDRGWTDTQYF. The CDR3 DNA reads TGTGCCAGTAGCACCGACAGGGGTTGGACAGATACGCAGTATTTT.

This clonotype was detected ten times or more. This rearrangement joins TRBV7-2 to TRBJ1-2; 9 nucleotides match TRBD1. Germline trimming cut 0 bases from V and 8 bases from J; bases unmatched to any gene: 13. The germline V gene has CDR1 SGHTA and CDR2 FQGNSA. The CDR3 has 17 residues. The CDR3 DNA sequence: TGTGCCAGCAGCTTAGCAGGGACAGGGAATCGTCTGGGCGGCTACACCTTC. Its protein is CASSLAGTGNRLGGYTF.

DNA for the CDR3: TGTGCCGTGGAGGGTGCTAACACTGAAGCTTTCTTT. The encoded protein is CAVEGANTEAFF. This chain uses TRBV10-3 with TRBJ1-1; D unresolved. The V gene lost 11 bases and the J gene lost 2 bases, with 12 bases spanning the gap. Germline loops: CDR1 ENHRY, CDR2 SYGVKD. The CDR3 is 12 amino acids.

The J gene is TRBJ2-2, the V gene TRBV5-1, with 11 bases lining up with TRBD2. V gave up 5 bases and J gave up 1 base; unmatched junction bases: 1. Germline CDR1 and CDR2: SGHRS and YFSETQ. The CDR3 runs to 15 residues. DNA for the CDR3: TGCGCCAGCAGGGGACTAGCGGAGAACACCGGGGAGCTGTTTTTT. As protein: CASRGLAENTGELFF.

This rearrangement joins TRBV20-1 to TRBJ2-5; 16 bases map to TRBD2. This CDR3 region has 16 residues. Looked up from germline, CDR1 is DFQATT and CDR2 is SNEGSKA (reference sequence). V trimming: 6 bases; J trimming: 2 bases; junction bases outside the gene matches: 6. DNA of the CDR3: TGCAGTGCCTCGGGACTAGCGGGAGGGAATCAAGAGACCCAGTACTTC. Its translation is CSASGLAGGNQETQYF.

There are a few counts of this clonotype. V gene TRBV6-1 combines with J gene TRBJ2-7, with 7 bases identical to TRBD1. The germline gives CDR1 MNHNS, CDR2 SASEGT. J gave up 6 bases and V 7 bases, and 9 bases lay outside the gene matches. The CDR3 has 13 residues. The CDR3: CASTQGESSEQYF. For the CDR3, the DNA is TGTGCCAGCACCCAGGGGGAGTCAAGCGAGCAGTACTTC.

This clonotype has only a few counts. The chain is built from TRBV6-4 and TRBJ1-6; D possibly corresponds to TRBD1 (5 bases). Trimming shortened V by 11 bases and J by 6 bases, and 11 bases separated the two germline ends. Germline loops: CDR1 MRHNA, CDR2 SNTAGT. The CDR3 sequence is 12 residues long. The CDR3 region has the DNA TGTGCCGGAGGGACTCTTAATTCACCCCTCCACTTT. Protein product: CAGGTLNSPLHF.

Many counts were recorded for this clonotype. The CDR3: CASSLGRGHVETQYF. The CDR3 DNA follows: TGTGCCAGCAGCTTAGGCAGGGGGCACGTGGAGACCCAGTACTTC. The V call is TRBV7-3, the J call TRBJ2-5, with 8 bases fitting TRBD1. The CDR3 extends over 15 amino acids. With V trimmed by 2 bases and J by 5 bases, 7 bases remained unmatched. The V gene's germline CDR1 is SGHTA and CDR2 FQGTGA.

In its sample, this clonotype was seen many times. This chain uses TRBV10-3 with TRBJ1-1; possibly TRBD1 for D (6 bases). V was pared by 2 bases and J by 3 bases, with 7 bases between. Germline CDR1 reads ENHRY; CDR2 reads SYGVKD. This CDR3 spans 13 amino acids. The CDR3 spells CAISERGHTEAFF. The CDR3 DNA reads TGTGCCATCAGTGAGCGGGGGCACACTGAAGCTTTCTTT.